These 14 T cell receptor beta chains share one sample of origin, sequenced in a study of T cell repertoires in cytomegalovirus infection (dated 2019 in TCRdb). The reads were generated on an Illumina HiSeq 1500. TCRdb's own reprocessing of the public reads used fastp at Q25 and MiXCR and kept productive beta chains. Under each unique CDR3 protein, matching rows form one entry showing the most common genes and DNA. This sample gives fewer than 400,000 distinct CDR3 sequences in total; around 18% of them show up just once. 7.5% to 9% of the sample is in the top ten clones. Source material: PBMCs. The receptor set was obtained from a human donor in good health (CMV status not recorded). Some clones in this sample may be carry-over from other donors' samples.

This clonotype has at least ten counts. V is TRBV11-2 and J is TRBJ2-3; 8 positions match TRBD2. The CDR3 covers 15 residues. Germline CDR1 is SGHAT and CDR2 is FQNNGV. J gave up 0 bases and V 5 bases, and 4 bases lay outside the gene matches. The CDR3 sequence: CASSISGTSTDTQYF. The CDR3 region has the DNA TGTGCCAGCAGCATTAGCGGGACTAGCACAGATACGCAGTATTTT. Using reference TRBV11-2 and TRBJ2-3 for the parts outside the CDR3, the full variable domain is EAGVAQSPRYKIIEKRQSVAFWCNPISGHATLYWYQQILGQGPKLLIQFQNNGVVDDSQLPKDRFSAERLKGVDSTLKIQPAKLEDSAVYLCASSISGTSTDTQYFGPGTRLTVL.

This chain links TRBV4-2 with TRBJ1-1; TRBD1 matches at 9 bases. The germline V gene encodes CDR1 LGHNA and CDR2 YNFKEQ. V shed 6 bases and J 8 bases; nucleotides not matched to a gene: 19. The CDR3 runs 17 residues. In nucleotides, the CDR3 is TGTGCCAGCAGATCTACCCGGACAGGGGATATCGGGGGGGAAGCTTTCTTT. Translating it yields CASRSTRTGDIGGEAFF.

This clonotype was counted a few times. The CDR3 region has the DNA TGTGCCAGCAGCTTAGCATTCGGGACTTCCTACGAGCAGTACTTC. Its translation: CASSLAFGTSYEQYF. The chain has TRBV7-9 and TRBJ2-7; possible D gene TRBD2, 6 bases. Germline lookup yields CDR1 SEHNR and CDR2 FQNEAQ (reference sequence). The V end lost 0 bases, the J end lost 1 base, and 10 bases lay between the germline ends. The CDR3 covers 15 residues.

This clonotype was observed a handful of times. The chain is built from TRBV20-1 and TRBJ2-7; weak D call: TRBD1 (6 bases). V lost 3 bases, J lost 3 bases, and 15 bases lay in between. Germline lookup yields CDR1 DFQATT and CDR2 SNEGSKA (reference sequence). This CDR3 spans 14 amino acids. CDR3 nucleotide sequence: TGCAGTGCTAGCCCTAAGGGGGTGCTCTACGAGCAGTACTTC. As protein: CSASPKGVLYEQYF.

In this sample, this clonotype turned up many times. This chain links TRBV6-1 with TRBJ2-1; 8 bases align to TRBD2. The germline CDR1 and CDR2 sequences are MNHNS and SASEGT. V gave up 8 bases and J gave up 0 bases; unmatched junction bases: 6. This CDR3 contains 15 residues. CDR3 bases: TGTGCCAGCCGTCCCGGGACTAGCTCCTACAATGAGCAGTTCTTC. Translated: CASRPGTSSYNEQFF.

The sample holds many counts of this clonotype. The chain couples TRBV7-6 to TRBJ1-4, with D unresolved. The CDR3 length is 16 residues. Germline CDR1 is SGHVS and CDR2 is FNYEAQ. V was pared by 0 bases and J by 8 bases, with 16 bases between. This CDR3 reads CASSLAGSVRKEKLFF. CDR3 DNA sequence: TGTGCCAGCAGCTTAGCTGGGTCCGTGCGGAAGGAAAAACTGTTTTTT.

In this sample, this clonotype turned up many times. This chain links TRBV13 with TRBJ1-1; D is ambiguous. CDR3 length: 14 amino acids. The V end was cut by 0 bases, the J end by 0 bases, with 5 bases between. Germline V gives CDR1 PRHDT, CDR2 FYEKMQ (reference sequence). The CDR3 is CASSLGLLNTEAFF. CDR3 DNA: TGTGCCAGCAGCTTAGGACTGCTGAACACTGAAGCTTTCTTT.

J is TRBJ2-7 and V is TRBV12-3 or TRBV12-4; 11 bases are a match to TRBD2. Unmatched junction bases numbered 7, after V lost 5 bases and J lost 1 base. The CDR3 spans 16 residues. The CDR3 region is CASSRMGTSGSYEQYF. The CDR3 bases are TGTGCCAGCAGTCGGATGGGGACTAGCGGTTCCTACGAGCAGTACTTC.

This chain uses TRBV5-6 with TRBJ1-5; possible D gene TRBD1, 5 bases. The V end lost 4 bases, the J end lost 5 bases, and 13 bases lay between the germline ends. CDR1 is SGHDT, CDR2 YYEEEE, per germline. This CDR3 is built from 14 residues. This chain's CDR3 is CASSLRGVDQPQHF. CDR3 sequence (DNA): TGTGCCAGCAGCCTCCGGGGGGTGGATCAGCCCCAGCATTTT.

The table lists this clonotype with a few counts. The genes are TRBV6-2 or TRBV6-3 and TRBJ2-1; 9 bases are a match to TRBD2. The CDR3 totals 15 residues. With 5 bases clipped from V and 12 bases from J, the junction kept 14 bases outside the gene matches. Germline V gives CDR1 MNHEY, CDR2 SVGEGT. CDR3 sequence reads: CASSRRLAEIPPQFF. Written as DNA, the CDR3 is TGTGCCAGCAGTCGTAGACTAGCGGAAATACCCCCGCAGTTCTTC.

V gene TRBV15 combines with J gene TRBJ1-1; D is uncertain. Trimming removed 6 bases at V and 1 base at J, with 9 bases between. CDR1 is LNHNV, CDR2 YYDKDF, per germline (reference sequence). The length of the CDR3 is 13 residues. This CDR3 reads CATSWGANTEAFF. DNA of the CDR3: TGTGCCACCAGTTGGGGTGCGAACACTGAAGCTTTCTTT.

This clonotype was recorded a few times. The chain links TRBV19 to TRBJ1-5; D is undetermined. The CDR3 covers 13 residues. CDR1 LNHDA and CDR2 SQIVND come from the germline V gene (reference sequence). The V and J ends lost 5 bases and 0 bases respectively, with 5 bases between them. CDR3 nucleotide sequence: TGTGCCAGTAGTGCCGTTAGCAATCAGCCCCAGCATTTT. Its protein product is CASSAVSNQPQHF. Complete variable domain (other parts from reference TRBV19 and TRBJ1-5): DGGITQSPKYLFRKEGQNVTLSCEQNLNHDAMYWYRQDPGQGLRLIYYSQIVNDFQKGDIAEGYSVSREKKESFPLTVTSAQKNPTAFYLCASSAVSNQPQHFGDGTRLSIL.

This clonotype occurred many times. The genes are TRBV7-6 and TRBJ2-7; 8 nucleotides line up with TRBD1. V trimming: 5 bases; J trimming: 4 bases; junction bases outside the gene matches: 10. This CDR3 has 15 amino acids. Germline V gene data show CDR1 as SGHVS and CDR2 as FNYEAQ. The DNA for the CDR3 is TGTGCCAGCAGCCCTCGGACAGGGACCATATACGAGCAGTACTTC. It is translated as CASSPRTGTIYEQYF.

In this sample, this clonotype turned up many times. The CDR3 DNA is TGTGCCAGCAGTTACGGACAGGTTAATTCACCCCTCCACTTT. Translation: CASSYGQVNSPLHF. V is TRBV7-2 and J is TRBJ1-6, with 7 bases matching TRBD1. The CDR3 is 14 residues long. Per germline, CDR1 SGHTA and CDR2 FQGNSA. J gave up 6 bases and V 6 bases, and 5 bases lay outside the gene matches. The full variable domain, rest sourced from reference TRBV7-2 and TRBJ1-6, is GAGVSQSPSNKVTEKGKDVELRCDPISGHTALYWYRQSLGQGLEFLIYFQGNSAPDKSGLPSDRFSAERTGGSVSTLTIQRTQQEDSAVYLCASSYGQVNSPLHFGNGTRLTVT.